One and the same sample provided the 7 T cell receptor beta chains below, sequenced in a study of T cell changes during pregnancy in multiple sclerosis. The method was immunoSEQ multiplex PCR; TCRdb's version includes in-frame clones alone and lacks a portion of them. Here the sample spans some 52,000 clones, 85% to 95% being singletons. This specimen consisted of CD4+ T cells from peripheral blood mononuclear cells, obtained in the third trimester of pregnancy. These receptors originate from a female donor with multiple sclerosis, enrolled in a pregnancy study.

This rearrangement joins TRBV9 to TRBJ1-3; 7 bases line up with TRBD1. The V and J ends lost 2 bases and 8 bases, in that order; junction bases with no gene match: 7. The germline gives CDR1 SGDLS, CDR2 YYNGEE. The CDR3 is 14 amino acids. The CDR3 sequence is CASSVDRVQDTIYF. For the CDR3, the DNA is TGTGCCAGCAGCGTTGACAGGGTTCAAGACACCATATATTTT. The entire variable domain, with the rest obtained from reference TRBV9 and TRBJ1-3, is as follows: DSGVTQTPKHLITATGQRVTLRCSPRSGDLSVYWYQQSLDQGLQFLIQYYNGEERAKGNILERFSAQQFPDLHSELNLSSLELGDSALYFCASSVDRVQDTIYFGEGSWLTVV.

The genes are TRBV9 and TRBJ2-4, with 7 bases identical to TRBD2. Looked up from germline, CDR1 is SGDLS and CDR2 is YYNGEE. V trimming: 3 bases; J trimming: 8 bases; junction bases outside the gene matches: 8. CDR3 length: 14 amino acids. CDR3 DNA sequence: TGTGCCAGCAGCGCCCACGGGGGAGGGTACATTCAGTACTTC. Its translation: CASSAHGGGYIQYF.

This clone was picked up one time. The chain uses TRBV18 and TRBJ2-3; 8 nucleotides agree with TRBD1. CDR1 and CDR2 from the germline V gene are KGHSH and LQKENI. Trimming at V came to 3 bases and at J to 1 base, leaving 3 bases not matched to a gene. This CDR3 comprises 15 residues. The chain's CDR3 is CASSPPGQGTDTQYF. CDR3 sequence (DNA): TGTGCCAGCTCACCCCCGGGACAGGGCACAGATACGCAGTATTTT.

The chain is built from TRBV11-2 and TRBJ2-7; perhaps TRBD2 as D (6 bases). The ends were cut back, 2 bases at V and 4 bases at J, with 9 bases in the middle. The germline V gene encodes CDR1 SGHAT and CDR2 FQNNGV. This CDR3 comprises 13 residues. CDR3 DNA: TGTGCCAGCAGCTTACGGACTACTTACGAGCAGTACTTC. This codes for CASSLRTTYEQYF.

The chain employs TRBV6-1 and TRBJ2-1; 9 bases line up with TRBD1. The CDR3 contains 14 residues. Germline lookup yields CDR1 MNHNS and CDR2 SASEGT. With V trimmed by 6 bases and J by 6 bases, 6 bases remained unmatched. The CDR3 reads CASRADRGSNEQFF. The CDR3 nucleotides read TGTGCCAGCAGGGCTGACAGGGGGAGCAATGAGCAGTTCTTC.

The rearrangement links TRBV7-9 to TRBJ1-2; D is perhaps TRBD1 (6 bases). This CDR3 comprises 18 residues. Trimming stripped 5 bases from V and 6 bases from J, with 28 bases between. Per germline, CDR1 SEHNR and CDR2 FQNEAQ (reference sequence). The CDR3 DNA follows: TGTGCCAGCAGCCCAAAAGGGGGGGGCCGGCGAGAAGGGGATGGCTACACCTTC. It yields the protein CASSPKGGGRREGDGYTF.

The gene calls are TRBV28 and TRBJ2-5; D possibly corresponds to TRBD2 (5 bases). This CDR3 has 13 residues. Germline V gene data show CDR1 as MDHEN and CDR2 as SYDVKM. The germline V and J ends were trimmed by 2 bases and 10 bases, with 14 bases remaining between them. DNA of the CDR3: TGTGCCAGCAGTTTACTGGCGGGCCCGGTCCAGTACTTC. Translating it yields CASSLLAGPVQYF.